Presented here are 8 T cell receptor beta chains from one specimen sequenced in a study of siplizumab effects on memory and regulatory T cells. Libraries were prepared by immunoSEQ multiplex PCR; TCRdb keeps only in-frame clonotypes and omits some of them. Found here are about 50,000 clones, more than 85% of them singletons; the top ten hold approximately 0.35%. Material: naive CD8+ T cells sorted from blood. The source of these receptors is a human donor in good health.

This clone has only a few counts. The chain couples TRBV4-1 to TRBJ1-2; perhaps TRBD1 as D (6 bases). Trimming stripped 1 base from V and 4 bases from J, with 16 bases between. Germline V gene lookup returns CDR1 MGHRA and CDR2 YSYEKL. The CDR3 length is 16 residues. CDR3 residues: CASSQGWSQGTYGYTF. For the CDR3, the DNA is TGCGCCAGCAGCCAAGGTTGGTCCCAGGGGACCTATGGCTACACCTTC.

This chain joins TRBV6-6 and TRBJ2-3; D not certain. The CDR3 loop spans 14 amino acids. V gave up 0 bases and J gave up 6 bases, with 10 bases separating them. Germline V lookup: CDR1 MNHNY, CDR2 SVGAGI (reference sequence). As DNA, the CDR3 is TGTGCCAGCAGTTACTCGGACGGTAGGGATACGCAGTATTTT. This gives the protein CASSYSDGRDTQYF.

The V and J genes are TRBV6-6 and TRBJ1-5; possible D gene TRBD1, 5 bases. The CDR3 length is 15 residues. Germline V lookup: CDR1 MNHNY, CDR2 SVGAGI (reference sequence). V was cut by 2 bases and J by 5 bases, with 13 bases left in between. This CDR3 is CASSYGLDRDQPQHF. DNA for the CDR3: TGTGCCAGCAGTTACGGCCTAGACAGAGATCAGCCCCAGCATTTT.

The chain carries TRBV5-6 and TRBJ2-1, with 13 bases fitting TRBD2. V shed 5 bases, J shed 9 bases, and the junction held 8 bases outside the gene matches. CDR3 length equals 15 residues. The germline V gene encodes CDR1 SGHDT and CDR2 YYEEEE. In nucleotides, the CDR3 is TGTGCCAGCAGTTCATCCGGGACTAGCGGGACTGAGCAGTTCTTC. Translated, it gives CASSSSGTSGTEQFF.

V is TRBV6-4 and J is TRBJ2-1; weak D call: TRBD2 (6 bases). This CDR3 spans 12 amino acids. CDR1 MRHNA and CDR2 SNTAGT come from the germline V gene. With 0 bases removed from V and 9 bases from J, the gap between germline ends came to 6 bases. This CDR3 is CASSDSGGEQFF. For the CDR3, the DNA is TGTGCCAGCAGTGACTCGGGGGGTGAGCAGTTCTTC.

The chain is built from TRBV6-5 and TRBJ2-7; D gene ambiguous. The CDR3 runs 16 residues. CDR1 and CDR2 (germline): MNHEY, SVGAGI. The V end was cut by 0 bases, the J end by 0 bases, with 12 bases between. The CDR3 coding sequence is TGTGCCAGCAGTTACTCCCCATCGACGGCCTCCTACGAGCAGTACTTC. Translated: CASSYSPSTASYEQYF.

This clone showed up just a few times. The chain links TRBV5-4 to TRBJ1-2; D call uncertain. V lost 3 bases and J 8 bases, leaving 8 bases between the germline ends. The CDR3 has 11 amino acids. Germline values: CDR1 SGHNT, CDR2 YYREEE (reference sequence). The CDR3 region has the DNA TGTGCCAGCAGCTCGGCTGGGGGCTACACCTTC. Translation: CASSSAGGYTF.

The genes are TRBV6-6 and TRBJ1-2; D gene ambiguous. Trimming left V 6 bases short and J 3 bases short, with 17 bases between. CDR1 MNHNY and CDR2 SVGAGI come from the germline V gene (reference sequence). The CDR3 is 15 residues long. CDR3 bases: TGTGCCAGCAGCGCCTGGGAGGGCGGCGACTATGGCTACACCTTC. Its protein is CASSAWEGGDYGYTF.